This T cell receptor beta chain was obtained from a study of blood T cell repertoires in COVID-19. Study-level information: Acute-phase and convalescent COVID-19 samples originated in the United States, Italy and Spain. The analysed material was cDNA or gDNA that came from T cells, B-cell-depleted T cells, or PBMCs.

Authors' methods: Cell counts per sample came from amplifying reference gene primers. Sequencing used immunoSEQ multiplex PCR; TCRdb keeps in-frame clones, though not all of them. V and J calls and clone size are copied from that table; D and trimming were computed from the DNA. This table holds roughly 220,000 clones, roughly 84% found once. V lost 3 bases to trimming and J lost 5 bases, with 10 bases between them. Per germline, CDR1 SGHAT and CDR2 FQNNGV. The CDR3 runs to 13 residues. The source is a woman in her twenties or thirties who had recovered from COVID-19. The material sequenced was peripheral blood. The V gene is TRBV11-2, the J gene TRBJ1-1; D is perhaps TRBD1 (5 bases). The CDR3 bases are TGTGCCAGCAGCTTCTCCGGGGGAACTGAAGCTTTCTTT. Protein sequence: CASSFSGGTEAFF.